This T cell receptor beta chain was documented in a study of cytomegalovirus exposure and HLA in healthy donors. The V gene's germline CDR1 is SGHDT and CDR2 YYEEEE. This CDR3 region has 13 residues. Note on this clone: Its antigen is not known. Germline is not matched at one junction end, which may reflect a read error.

With 60 Vbeta and 13 Jbeta primers, the PCR was carried out. Some clones are missing from TCRdb's copy, which holds only in-frame ones; the method was immunoSEQ multiplex PCR. Of roughly 120,000 clones listed, 80% are singletons. Overall study results and limits: Apart from CMV serostatus, no immune exposure information was available. The study listed under 200 cytomegalovirus-associated TCR beta chains.

The source is a man aged 45-65 years in good health and CMV-seronegative. V and J are TRBV5-6 and TRBJ1-2; TRBD1 matches 8 bases. The sample consisted of PBMCs. This chain's CDR3 is CASSLSRGRRTVF. The CDR3 coding sequence is TGTGCCAGCAGCTTGAGCAGGGGGCGTCGCACTGTATTC.